This T cell receptor (beta chain) stems from a study of T cell repertoires in cytomegalovirus infection. For the study at large: Both CMV infection and a matching HLA type were indicated by public TCR beta signatures. Study results and caveats: Identification of carriers of CMV plus the relevant HLA was performed using cumulative public TCR beta family frequency.

The V segment lost 4 bases and the J segment 4 bases; nucleotides outside the gene matches: 11. The CDR3 loop spans 17 amino acids. The germline V gene encodes CDR1 DFQATT and CDR2 SNEGSKA (reference sequence). In the case of this clonotype: What it recognizes is unknown.

TCRdb re-called the reads through MiXCR, storing one row per CDR3 protein. The sample has under 850,000 distinct CDR3 sequences, about 33% seen once. The material sequenced was cultured PBMCs, taken from culture after CMV antigen stimulation. V gene TRBV20-1 combines with J gene TRBJ2-3; 13 bases are a match to TRBD2. The receptor was derived from a human donor in good health (CMV status not recorded). Some clones in this sample may be carry-over from other donors' samples. The CDR3 DNA reads TGCAGTGCTATCACGGGACTAGCGGGAAGGGGGGCAGATACGCAGTATTTT. Translated: CSAITGLAGRGADTQYF.